This TCR beta chain was sequenced during a study of blood T cell repertoires in COVID-19. Study information: Sites in the United States, Italy and Spain provided acute and convalescent COVID-19 samples. The analysed material was cDNA or gDNA that came from T cells, B-cell-depleted T cells, or PBMCs.

The Seattle patients joined while their infection was active and were tracked longitudinally afterward. Per the study methods: By means of reference gene primer amplification, nucleated cell counts were estimated. Produced via immunoSEQ multiplex PCR; TCRdb's table is partial and in-frame only. For V, J and clone size, that table is used; D and trimming come from the DNA. Seen here are hundreds of thousands of clones, 70% to 90% observed once, and the top ten hold 7.8%. Germline assignment: CDR1 SNHLY and CDR2 FYNNEI. The V end lost 3 bases, the J end lost 5 bases, and 13 bases lay between the germline ends. The CDR3 contains 14 residues.

Sequenced input: peripheral blood. This chain links TRBV2 with TRBJ1-1; D is perhaps TRBD1 (5 bases). The receptor's source is a woman aged 45-65 years with COVID-19, enrolled during active disease. The DNA for the CDR3 is TGTGCCAGCAGTGACACCGGGACTGGTACTGAAGCTTTCTTT. This codes for CASSDTGTGTEAFF.